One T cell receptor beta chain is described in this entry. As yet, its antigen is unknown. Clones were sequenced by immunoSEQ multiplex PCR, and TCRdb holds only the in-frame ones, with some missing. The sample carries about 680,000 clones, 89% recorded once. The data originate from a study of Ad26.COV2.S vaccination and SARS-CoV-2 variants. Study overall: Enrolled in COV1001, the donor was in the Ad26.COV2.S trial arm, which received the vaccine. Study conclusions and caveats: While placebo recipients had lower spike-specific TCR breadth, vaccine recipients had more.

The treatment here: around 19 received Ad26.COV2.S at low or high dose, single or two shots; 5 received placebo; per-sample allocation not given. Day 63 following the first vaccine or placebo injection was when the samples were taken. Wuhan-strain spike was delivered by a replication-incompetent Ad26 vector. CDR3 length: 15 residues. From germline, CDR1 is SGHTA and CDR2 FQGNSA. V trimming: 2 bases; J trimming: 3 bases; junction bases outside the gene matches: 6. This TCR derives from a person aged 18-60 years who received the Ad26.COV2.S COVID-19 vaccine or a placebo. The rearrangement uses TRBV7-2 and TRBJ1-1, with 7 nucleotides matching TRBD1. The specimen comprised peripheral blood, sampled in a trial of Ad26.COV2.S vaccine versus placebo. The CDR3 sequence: CASSLIRGYDTEAFF. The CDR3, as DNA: TGTGCCAGCAGCTTAATCAGGGGGTATGACACTGAAGCTTTCTTT.